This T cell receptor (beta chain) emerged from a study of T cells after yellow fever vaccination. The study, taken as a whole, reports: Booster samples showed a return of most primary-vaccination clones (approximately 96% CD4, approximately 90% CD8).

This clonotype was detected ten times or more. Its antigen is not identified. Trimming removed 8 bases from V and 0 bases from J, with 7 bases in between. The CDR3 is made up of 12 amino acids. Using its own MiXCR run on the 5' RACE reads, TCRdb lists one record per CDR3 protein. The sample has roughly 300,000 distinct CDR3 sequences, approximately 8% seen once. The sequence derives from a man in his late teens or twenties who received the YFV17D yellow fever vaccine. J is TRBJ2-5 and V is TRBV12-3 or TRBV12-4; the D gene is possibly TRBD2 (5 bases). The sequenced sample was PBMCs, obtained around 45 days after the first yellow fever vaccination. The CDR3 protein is CASGRDQETQYF. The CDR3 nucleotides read TGTGCCAGCGGGCGGGACCAAGAGACCCAGTACTTC.